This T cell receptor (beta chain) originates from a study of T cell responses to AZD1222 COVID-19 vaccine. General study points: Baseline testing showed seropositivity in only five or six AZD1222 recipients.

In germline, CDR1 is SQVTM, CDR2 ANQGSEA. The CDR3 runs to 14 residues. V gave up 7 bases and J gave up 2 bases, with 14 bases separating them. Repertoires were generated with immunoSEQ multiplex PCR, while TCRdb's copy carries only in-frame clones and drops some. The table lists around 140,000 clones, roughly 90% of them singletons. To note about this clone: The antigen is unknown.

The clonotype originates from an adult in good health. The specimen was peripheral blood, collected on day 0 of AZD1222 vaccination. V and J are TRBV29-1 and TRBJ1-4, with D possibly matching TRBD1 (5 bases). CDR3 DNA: TGCAGCGCCGGGGACCGGGGGACTAATGAAAAACTGTTTTTT. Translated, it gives CSAGDRGTNEKLFF.